A selection of T cell receptor beta chains follows, all from one sample in a study of shared clonotypes between healthy human individuals. Assay: immunoSEQ multiplex PCR; the TCRdb copy retains only in-frame clones and omits some. The profile covers nearly 600,000 clones, with about 95% appearing a single time and 0.11% taken by the ten largest. The sample comprised naive CD8+ T cells sorted from blood. All receptors derive from a young woman in good health. Each CDR3 is given with its conserved first and last residue. The order of the fields is CDR3 DNA, CDR3 protein, D gene, clone size, J gene, V gene. The D gene is left open where the match is weak. Expanded clones get a size class; other rows say once, few or many, or leave the size out.

TGTGCCAGCAGCTTCCGGGACAGGTCCCACGAGCAGTACTTC	CASSFRDRSHEQYF	TRBD1	-	TRBJ2-7	TRBV5-6
TGTGCCAGCAGCCCCGAGGGGACTAGCGGGAGCTACGAGCAGTACTTC	CASSPEGTSGSYEQYF	TRBD2	-	TRBJ2-7	TRBV5-6
TGCGCCAGCAGTCAGCTCGGGGGCAACACTGAAGCTTTCTTT	CASSQLGGNTEAFF	-	-	TRBJ1-1	TRBV4-1
TGCGCCAGCAGCCAAAAAATGTCCCAGGGAGAGCAGTACTTC	CASSQKMSQGEQYF	-	-	TRBJ2-7	TRBV4-1
TGTGCCAGCACCAATATCGACAGTTATGGCTACACCTTC	CASTNIDSYGYTF	-	-	TRBJ1-2	TRBV5-6
TGCGCCAGCAGCCAAGATCATCTAGCGGACTACGAGCAGTACTTC	CASSQDHLADYEQYF	TRBD2	-	TRBJ2-7	TRBV4-1
TGTGCCAGCAGTCCTCGGACAGCAATCTACGAGCAGTACTTC	CASSPRTAIYEQYF	-	-	TRBJ2-7	TRBV6-1
TGTGCCAGCAGTCCAGCGGGAGGGAGATACGAGCAGTACTTC	CASSPAGGRYEQYF	TRBD2	once	TRBJ2-7	TRBV27
TGTGCCAGCAGTTACTCGGACAGGATCAGCTCCTACGAGCAGTACTTC	CASSYSDRISSYEQYF	TRBD1	-	TRBJ2-7	TRBV6-5
TGTGCCACCAGGGAGAGTCGGGAGGTGTTTTTT	CATRESREVFF	-	-	TRBJ1-4	TRBV15
TGTGCCAGCGGATTTACCGGCGGGCAGTACTTC	CASGFTGGQYF	-	-	TRBJ2-7	TRBV7-9
TGTGCCAGCAGTTACGGCTCTAATGAGCAGTTCTTC	CASSYGSNEQFF	-	-	TRBJ2-1	TRBV6-6
TGTGCCACCGAGGATGGGCCGCACACCGGGGAGCTGTTTTTT	CATEDGPHTGELFF	-	once	TRBJ2-2	TRBV15
TGTGCCAGCACCTACGGCCCCCAATCTGGAAACACCATATATTTT	CASTYGPQSGNTIYF	-	-	TRBJ1-3	TRBV2
TGTGCCAGCAGTTTACGAGGCGGGAGGGGTAGTTACAATGAGCAGTTCTTC	CASSLRGGRGSYNEQFF	TRBD2	-	TRBJ2-1	TRBV28
TGTGCCAGCAGCGATCTAGCGGATTACAATGAGCAGTTCTTC	CASSDLADYNEQFF	TRBD2	-	TRBJ2-1	TRBV5-4
TGCGCCAGCAGCCAAGACGGTGGGACCACAGATACGCAGTATTTT	CASSQDGGTTDTQYF	-	-	TRBJ2-3	TRBV4-1
TGTGCCAGAAGCTTAATAGCGGCTAGCACAGATACGCAGTATTTT	CARSLIAASTDTQYF	-	-	TRBJ2-3	TRBV5-3
TGTGCCAGCAGTTTACCACTCCCCCTAGCGGGAGTAGATCATCATATAACGGATACGCAGTATTTT	CASSLPLPLAGVDHHITDTQYF	TRBD2	-	TRBJ2-3	TRBV28
TGTGCCAGCAGATTCGGAGCGGGAGCTTTATTCGAGCAGTACTTC	CASRFGAGALFEQYF	TRBD2	-	TRBJ2-7	TRBV28
TGTGCCAGCAGCTTGGCGGGAATGGAGCAGTTCTTC	CASSLAGMEQFF	-	once	TRBJ2-1	TRBV5-6
TGTGCCAGCAGTTCCGACACCGGGACGGATTCCTACGAGCAGTACTTC	CASSSDTGTDSYEQYF	-	-	TRBJ2-7	TRBV28
TGTGCCAGCAGTGAGGCCCGGACCGTCTACGAGCAGTACTTC	CASSEARTVYEQYF	-	-	TRBJ2-7	TRBV6-1
TGCGCCAGCAGTTCGAGGCAGGGGCTTTACGAGCAGTACTTC	CASSSRQGLYEQYF	-	-	TRBJ2-7	TRBV5-1
TGTGCCAGCAGTTTAATTCTCGGGGAGCTGTTTTTT	CASSLILGELFF	-	-	TRBJ2-2	TRBV27
TGTGCCAGCACCACTCTAGCGGGAGGCTACGAGCAGTACTTC	CASTTLAGGYEQYF	TRBD2	-	TRBJ2-7	TRBV28